The 22 T cell receptor beta chains reported below all come from one sample, sequenced in a study of PD-1 blockade in classical Hodgkin lymphoma. This table comes from immunoSEQ multiplex PCR, and its TCRdb copy is limited to in-frame clones, with some not included. The sample lists about 92,000 clones; around 80% were seen once. Time point of the sample: cycle 4 day 1 (C4D1), after 6 weeks of nivolumab. Each of the patients experienced relapse following autologous stem cell transplantation, and their brentuximab vedotin exposure differed. Sample: peripheral blood mononuclear cells (PBMCs), taken before the fourth cycle of nivolumab. The receptor source for this set is a human donor with classical Hodgkin lymphoma.

As for this clone: The junction shows a germline mismatch at one end, possibly a read error. The chain combines TRBV9 with TRBJ2-7; TRBD1 is a possible D gene (5 bases). Germline CDR1 and CDR2: SGDLS and YYNGEE. There are 15 residues in the CDR3. DNA for the CDR3: TGTGCCAGCAGCGTAGGGCAGGGCCCATCCTCCGAGCAGTACTTC. Protein sequence: CASSVGQGPSSEQYF.

This clone was found once. The gene calls are TRBV28 and TRBJ2-7; 7 bases fit TRBD2. CDR3 length: 14 amino acids. V lost 5 bases and J lost 1; bases outside the gene matches: 5. CDR1 MDHEN and CDR2 SYDVKM come from the germline V gene. The CDR3 sequence: CASSILAESYEQYF. The CDR3 region has the DNA TGTGCCAGCAGTATTCTAGCGGAGTCCTACGAGCAGTACTTC.

This sequence joins TRBV30 and TRBJ1-4, with D hard to call. V shed 4 bases and J shed 10 bases, with 13 bases lying between them. Per germline, CDR1 GTSNPN and CDR2 SVGIG (reference sequence). There are 12 residues in the CDR3. Here the CDR3 reads CAWNSSPGKLFF. As DNA, the CDR3 is TGTGCCTGGAACAGCTCTCCCGGAAAACTGTTTTTT.

This chain joins TRBV6-6 and TRBJ2-1; D possibly corresponds to TRBD1 (6 bases). From germline, CDR1 is MNHNY and CDR2 SVGAGI (reference sequence). The V end lost 5 bases, the J end lost 0 bases, and 11 bases lay between the germline ends. The CDR3 totals 15 residues. The CDR3 coding sequence is TGTGCCAGCAGTAACACAGGGAGCTCCTACAATGAGCAGTTCTTC. This encodes CASSNTGSSYNEQFF.

The chain links TRBV18 to TRBJ2-3; D tentatively reads TRBD1 or TRBD2 (5 bases each). The CDR3 has 15 residues. Trimming took off 3 bases at V and 2 bases at J, with 12 bases between the two ends. Germline V gene data show CDR1 as KGHSH and CDR2 as LQKENI. The CDR3 sequence: CASSPGPTFTDTQYF. The CDR3, as DNA: TGTGCCAGCTCACCGGGACCGACCTTCACAGATACGCAGTATTTT. Combining the CDR3 with reference TRBV18 and TRBJ2-3 gives the whole variable domain NAGVMQNPRHLVRRRGQEARLRCSPMKGHSHVYWYRQLPEEGLKFMVYLQKENIIDESGMPKERFSAEFPKEGPSILRIQQVVRGDSAAYFCASSPGPTFTDTQYFGPGTRLTVL.

The chain uses TRBV19 and TRBJ1-1; D unresolved. This CDR3 contains 11 residues. Trimming removed 6 bases at V and 10 bases at J, with 12 bases between. Germline V CDR1 and CDR2: LNHDA, SQIVND (reference sequence). The CDR3 here is CASSNPQTAFF. In nucleotides, the CDR3 is TGTGCCAGTAGCAACCCCCAGACAGCTTTCTTT.

V is TRBV11-3 and J is TRBJ2-5; the D gene is possibly TRBD2 (5 bases). The CDR3 consists of 13 residues. Trimming stripped 5 bases from V and 4 bases from J, with 11 bases between. Germline CDR1 reads SGHNT; CDR2 reads YENEEA. The CDR3 loop reads CASSTSSLETQYF. The CDR3 nucleotides read TGTGCCAGCAGCACTTCTAGCTTAGAGACCCAGTACTTC. Based on the CDR3 plus reference TRBV11-3 and TRBJ2-5, the full variable domain is EAGVVQSPRYKIIEKKQPVAFWCNPISGHNTLYWYLQNLGQGPELLIRYENEEAVDDSQLPKDRFSAERLKGVDSTLKIQPAELGDSAVYLCASSTSSLETQYFGPGTRLLVL.

The chain links TRBV10-3 to TRBJ1-1; D gene uncertain. CDR1 is ENHRY, CDR2 SYGVKD, per germline. The V and J ends lost 1 base and 0 bases respectively, with 9 bases between them. This CDR3 has 15 residues. CDR3 region: CAISELGSLNTEAFF. CDR3 DNA: TGTGCCATCAGTGAGTTAGGCAGCTTGAACACTGAAGCTTTCTTT.

The V call is TRBV5-1, the J call TRBJ2-7; 9 nucleotides agree with TRBD1. The CDR3 is made up of 16 amino acids. The V and J ends lost 1 base and 3 bases, in that order; junction bases with no gene match: 8. CDR1 is SGHRS and CDR2 is YFSETQ in the germline V gene. In nucleotides, the CDR3 is TGCGCCAGCAGCTTGAGAGGGGGACAGGGTAACTACGAGCAGTACTTC. Protein product: CASSLRGGQGNYEQYF.

The chain uses TRBV11-3 and TRBJ2-2; 13 positions match TRBD2. Germline CDR1 SGHNT, CDR2 YENEEA. V was pared by 5 bases and J by 7 bases, with 7 bases of the junction left unmatched. CDR3 size: 16 residues. CDR3 in amino acids: CASSLGLAGAFGELFF. The CDR3 DNA reads TGTGCCAGCAGCCTCGGACTAGCGGGAGCGTTCGGGGAGCTGTTTTTT. The full variable domain, its missing parts supplied by reference TRBV11-3 and TRBJ2-2, is EAGVVQSPRYKIIEKKQPVAFWCNPISGHNTLYWYLQNLGQGPELLIRYENEEAVDDSQLPKDRFSAERLKGVDSTLKIQPAELGDSAVYLCASSLGLAGAFGELFFGEGSRLTVL.

The CDR3 nucleotides read TGTGCCAGCAGCTTAGACAGCTTTAAAGAGACCCAGTACTTC. As protein: CASSLDSFKETQYF. The rearrangement links TRBV11-2 to TRBJ2-5; D is undetermined. The V end lost 0 bases, the J end lost 3 bases, and 8 bases lay between the germline ends. The CDR3 has 14 amino acids. Germline V lookup: CDR1 SGHAT, CDR2 FQNNGV.

The V gene is TRBV5-1, the J gene TRBJ2-5, with TRBD1 as a possible D gene (7 bases). This CDR3 is 15 amino acids long. The V gene lost 5 bases and the J gene lost 2 bases, with 16 bases spanning the gap. Germline CDR1 SGHRS, CDR2 YFSETQ. CDR3 sequence reads: CASSPGGTQQETQYF. The DNA for the CDR3 is TGCGCCAGCAGTCCAGGGGGGACCCAACAAGAGACCCAGTACTTC.

The rearrangement joins TRBV28 to TRBJ2-7; 9 nucleotides match TRBD1. Germline values: CDR1 MDHEN, CDR2 SYDVKM. CDR3 length equals 13 residues. V dropped 6 bases and J dropped 3; count of bases not matched to a gene: 3. The CDR3 DNA reads as TGTGCCAGCAGCTACAGGGGGCTCTACGAGCAGTACTTC. This gives the protein CASSYRGLYEQYF.

The CDR3, as DNA: TGTGCCGCCCGGACAGAGAGGGAAAAACTGTTTTTT. Its protein is CAARTEREKLFF. The chain has TRBV15 and TRBJ1-4; possibly TRBD1 for D (6 bases). The germline V gene encodes CDR1 LNHNV and CDR2 YYDKDF (reference sequence). V dropped 11 bases and J dropped 8 bases, with 15 bases sitting between them. The CDR3 covers 12 residues.

The V gene is TRBV7-6, the J gene TRBJ1-1; D ambiguous. The V and J ends lost 3 bases and 2 bases respectively, with 19 bases between them. Germline assignment: CDR1 SGHVS and CDR2 FNYEAQ. CDR3 length: 17 amino acids. The CDR3 coding sequence is TGTGCCAGCAGCTTCGGCCTCGGAGGTATTGGAAACACTGAAGCTTTCTTT. Its protein is CASSFGLGGIGNTEAFF. The full variable domain, its missing parts supplied by reference TRBV7-6 and TRBJ1-1, is GAGVSQSPRYKVTKRGQDVALRCDPISGHVSLYWYRQALGQGPEFLTYFNYEAQQDKSGLPNDRFSAERPEGSISTLTIQRTEQRDSAMYRCASSFGLGGIGNTEAFFGQGTRLTVV.

The J gene is TRBJ2-3, the V gene TRBV10-3; D remains unclear. The CDR3 consists of 11 residues. V lost 5 bases, J lost 4 bases, and 4 bases lay in between. Looked up from germline, CDR1 is ENHRY and CDR2 is SYGVKD. Here the CDR3 reads CAISWADTQYF. The CDR3 DNA follows: TGTGCCATCAGTTGGGCAGATACGCAGTATTTT.

The V call is TRBV7-8, the J call TRBJ2-3; D is unclear. The CDR3 runs to 15 residues. Trimming took off 5 bases at V and 2 bases at J, with 14 bases between the two ends. Germline V lookup: CDR1 SGHVS, CDR2 FQNEAQ. The CDR3 coding sequence is TGTGCCAGCAGCCCCCAGCCCGCCTCCACAGATACGCAGTATTTT. This gives the protein CASSPQPASTDTQYF.

This clone was seen only once. The J gene is TRBJ2-7, the V gene TRBV7-8; the D gene is possibly TRBD2 (6 bases). The V end was cut by 3 bases, the J end by 2 bases, with 26 bases between. This CDR3 is 19 amino acids long. CDR1 is SGHVS and CDR2 is FQNEAQ in the germline V gene. DNA for the CDR3: TGTGCCAGCAGCTTTAGGTTTCCACACCCCTTCAGGACTACCTACGAGCAGTACTTC. Protein sequence: CASSFRFPHPFRTTYEQYF.

CDR3 protein: CASSLGPNTDTQYF. The CDR3 DNA sequence: TGTGCCAGCTCTCTAGGTCCCAACACAGATACGCAGTATTTT. The rearrangement uses TRBV9 and TRBJ2-3; no firm D call. CDR3 size: 14 residues. V was clipped by 7 bases and J by 2 bases, with 14 bases between them. Germline V gene sequence: CDR1 SGDLS, CDR2 YYNGEE.

The chain is built from TRBV5-4 and TRBJ2-5; 7 bases are a match to TRBD2. Germline V gene lookup returns CDR1 SGHNT and CDR2 YYREEE (reference sequence). The CDR3 consists of 16 residues. Losses at the gene ends were 0 bases for V and 3 bases for J; bases not matched to a gene: 8. The CDR3 is CASSLAGASGKETQYF. The CDR3 coding sequence is TGTGCCAGCAGCTTGGCCGGGGCTAGCGGTAAAGAGACCCAGTACTTC.

The CDR3 DNA is TGTGCCAGCAGCTTAGCCCGACTTGAAGCTTTCTTT. This codes for CASSLARLEAFF. The chain joins TRBV11-2 to TRBJ1-1; D is ambiguous. The CDR3 is 12 residues long. Germline V CDR1 and CDR2: SGHAT, FQNNGV. V was cut by 1 base and J by 7 bases, with 7 bases left in between.

The chain couples TRBV14 to TRBJ2-1; 11 nucleotides align to TRBD2. The germline CDR1 and CDR2 sequences are SGHDN and FVKESK. J lost 6 bases, V lost 4 bases, and 11 bases had no gene match. This CDR3 is 17 amino acids long. The CDR3 here is CASSLRLAGLLPNEQFF. The CDR3 region has the DNA TGTGCCAGCAGCCTGCGACTAGCGGGACTACTCCCCAATGAGCAGTTCTTC.